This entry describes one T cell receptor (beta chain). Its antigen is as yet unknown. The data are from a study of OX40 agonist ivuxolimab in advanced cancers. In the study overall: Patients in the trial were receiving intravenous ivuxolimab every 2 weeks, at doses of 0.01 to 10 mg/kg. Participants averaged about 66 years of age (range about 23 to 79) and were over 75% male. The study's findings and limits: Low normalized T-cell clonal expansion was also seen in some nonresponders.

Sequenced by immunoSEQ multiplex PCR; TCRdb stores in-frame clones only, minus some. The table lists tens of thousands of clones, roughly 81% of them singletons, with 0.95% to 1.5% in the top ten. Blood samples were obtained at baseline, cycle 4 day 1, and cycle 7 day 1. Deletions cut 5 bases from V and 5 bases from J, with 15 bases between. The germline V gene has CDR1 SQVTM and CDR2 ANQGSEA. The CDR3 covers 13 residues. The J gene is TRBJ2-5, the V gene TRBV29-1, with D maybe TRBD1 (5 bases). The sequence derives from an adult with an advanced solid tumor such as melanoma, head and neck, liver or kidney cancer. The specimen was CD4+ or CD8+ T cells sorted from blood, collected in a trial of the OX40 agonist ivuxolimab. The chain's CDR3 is CSVRRQGIETQYF. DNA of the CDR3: TGCAGCGTTCGCCGGCAGGGCATTGAGACCCAGTACTTC.